These 30 T cell receptor beta chains share one sample of origin, sequenced in a study of control samples from healthy donors and cancer patients. TCRdb keeps only in-frame clones here, not all; method: immunoSEQ multiplex PCR. The sample yields about 73,000 clones, 85% to 95% seen once. The sample taken for sequencing was blood. Source of these receptors: a woman aged 35 to 49 in good health.

The CDR3 is CASSIGWRGQSSYNEQFF. CDR3 in DNA: TGTGCCAGTAGTATCGGGTGGCGGGGACAGAGCTCCTACAATGAGCAGTTCTTC. The J gene is TRBJ2-1, the V gene TRBV19; D possibly corresponds to TRBD1 (7 bases). The length of the CDR3 is 18 residues. The V end lost 3 bases, the J end lost 0 bases, and 18 bases lay between the germline ends. CDR1 LNHDA and CDR2 SQIVND come from the germline V gene (reference sequence).

The gene calls are TRBV30 and TRBJ1-6; 11 positions agree with TRBD1. V trimming: 2 bases; J trimming: 3 bases; junction bases outside the gene matches: 6. This CDR3 comprises 17 residues. Germline CDR1 reads GTSNPN; CDR2 reads SVGIG (reference sequence). CDR3 bases: TGTGCCTGGAGTTCGGGGACAGGGGGTTTCTATAATTCACCCCTCCACTTT. It translates to CAWSSGTGGFYNSPLHF.

The CDR3 region is CASSQDQLLLAGVNEQFF. DNA of the CDR3: TGCGCCAGCAGCCAAGATCAACTGCTACTAGCGGGAGTAAATGAGCAGTTCTTC. V is TRBV4-1 and J is TRBJ2-1; 11 positions match TRBD2. The CDR3 is 18 residues long. V trimming: 0 bases; J trimming: 7 bases; junction bases outside the gene matches: 11. Germline CDR1 is MGHRA and CDR2 is YSYEKL.

The rearrangement uses TRBV4-2 and TRBJ2-1; TRBD2 matches 16 bases. The CDR3 is made up of 16 amino acids. The V segment lost 4 bases and the J segment 8 bases; nucleotides outside the gene matches: 5. Germline V CDR1 and CDR2: LGHNA, YNFKEQ. CDR3 DNA: TGTGCCAGCAGCCGCGGGACTAGCGGGGGGGCTGATGAGCAGTTCTTC. Translation: CASSRGTSGGADEQFF.

J is TRBJ1-2 and V is TRBV3-1 (or the pseudogene TRBV3-2); D remains unclear. The germline V gene encodes CDR1 LGHDT and CDR2 YNNKEL (reference sequence). The CDR3 runs 13 residues. The V end lost 1 base, the J end lost 7 bases, and 10 bases lay between the germline ends. Here the CDR3 reads CASSQAQVGGYTF. CDR3 DNA sequence: TGTGCCAGCAGCCAAGCTCAGGTGGGTGGCTACACCTTC.

This rearrangement joins TRBV12-3 or TRBV12-4 to TRBJ2-3; D not resolved. This CDR3 spans 9 amino acids. V was clipped by 10 bases and J by 5 bases, with 4 bases between them. DNA of the CDR3: TGTGCCACCCGAGATACGCAGTATTTT. Residues: CATRDTQYF.

The V and J genes are TRBV6-5 and TRBJ2-3; 7 bases line up with TRBD2. The V and J ends lost 4 bases and 0 bases, in that order; junction bases with no gene match: 7. Germline V gene lookup returns CDR1 MNHEY and CDR2 SVGAGI. The length of the CDR3 is 16 residues. CDR3 protein: CASSSLAPPSTDTQYF. CDR3 nucleotide sequence: TGTGCCAGCAGTTCACTAGCGCCGCCAAGCACAGATACGCAGTATTTT.

Concerning this clone itself: The sample contains more than one DNA sequence encoding this CDR3. The gene calls are TRBV12-3 or TRBV12-4 and TRBJ2-7; 7 nucleotides match TRBD2. The J segment lost 4 bases and the V segment lost 3 bases, leaving 0 bases of the junction unmatched. The CDR3 covers 12 residues. The CDR3 loop is CASSFGGYEQYF. CDR3 bases: TGTGCCAGCAGTTTCGGGGGGTACGAGCAGTACTTC.

This clone occurred once. The V gene is TRBV19, the J gene TRBJ1-1; 11 bases line up with TRBD1. The ends lost 5 bases at V and 6 bases at J; junction bases unmatched: 5. The CDR3 extends over 14 amino acids. Looked up from germline, CDR1 is LNHDA and CDR2 is SQIVND (reference sequence). The DNA for the CDR3 is TGTGCCAGTAGTCAAGAGGGACAGGGGGCTGAAGCTTTCTTT. The encoded protein is CASSQEGQGAEAFF.

V gene TRBV5-8 combines with J gene TRBJ2-1; D may be TRBD1 or TRBD2 (5 bases each). Trimming took 0 bases from V and 0 from J, leaving 13 bases between them. Germline CDR1 SGHTS, CDR2 YDEGEE. The CDR3 extends over 17 amino acids. CDR3 sequence reads: CASSLAYGGTSYNEQFF. CDR3 in DNA: TGTGCCAGCAGCTTGGCCTATGGGGGAACCTCCTACAATGAGCAGTTCTTC.

The rearrangement uses TRBV5-6 and TRBJ1-2, with TRBD1 as a possible D gene (5 bases). Trimming removed 1 base at V and 5 bases at J, with 15 bases between. The germline V gene has CDR1 SGHDT and CDR2 YYEEEE. The CDR3 extends over 15 amino acids. The CDR3 loop reads CASSLPTEGLYGYTF. As DNA, the CDR3 is TGTGCCAGCAGCTTGCCGACAGAGGGCCTTTATGGCTACACCTTC.

This clone was seen a single time. The rearrangement uses TRBV5-1 and TRBJ2-3; D gene unclear. The CDR3 is 12 amino acids. V shed 0 bases and J shed 4 bases, with 3 bases lying between them. Germline V gives CDR1 SGHRS, CDR2 YFSETQ. The CDR3 DNA reads as TGCGCCAGCAGCTTGGCGGCAGATACGCAGTATTTT. The encoded protein is CASSLAADTQYF.

Only a few counts were recorded for this clone. The chain employs TRBV7-2 and TRBJ2-1, with D perhaps assigned TRBD1 or TRBD2 (6 bases each). Germline assignment: CDR1 SGHTA and CDR2 FQGNSA. There are 18 residues in the CDR3. V dropped 0 bases and J dropped 1 base, with 16 bases sitting between them. The CDR3 sequence: CASSLASTGGLSYNEQFF. The CDR3 nucleotides read TGTGCCAGCAGCTTAGCTTCGACCGGGGGCCTGTCCTACAATGAGCAGTTCTTC.

The J gene is TRBJ1-2, the V gene TRBV28, with TRBD1 as a possible D gene (5 bases). Germline CDR1 MDHEN, CDR2 SYDVKM. This CDR3 comprises 12 residues. Deletions cut 3 bases from V and 5 bases from J, with 7 bases between. The DNA for the CDR3 is TGTGCCAGCAGTTTGACAGCTTATGGCTACACCTTC. Translated: CASSLTAYGYTF.

The chain links TRBV4-1 to TRBJ2-7, with 8 bases fitting TRBD2. The ends lost 1 base at V and 0 bases at J; junction bases unmatched: 2. Germline CDR1 MGHRA, CDR2 YSYEKL. This CDR3 is 15 amino acids long. The CDR3 loop reads CASSQAGGPSYEQYF. The CDR3 bases are TGCGCCAGCAGCCAAGCGGGAGGGCCCTCCTACGAGCAGTACTTC.

Only a few counts were recorded for this clone. The rearrangement links TRBV5-1 to TRBJ2-2; D gene uncertain. This CDR3 is 15 amino acids long. Deletions cut 0 bases from V and 2 bases from J, with 8 bases between. CDR1 and CDR2 from the germline V gene are SGHRS and YFSETQ. CDR3 amino acids: CASSLEVANTGELFF. Written as DNA, the CDR3 is TGCGCCAGCAGCTTGGAGGTTGCTAACACCGGGGAGCTGTTTTTT.

This chain's CDR3 is CASTQSTQYYEQYF. In nucleotides, the CDR3 is TGTGCCAGCACCCAATCGACACAATACTACGAGCAGTACTTC. This chain joins TRBV6-1 and TRBJ2-7; D unresolved. The V gene lost 7 bases and the J gene lost 3 bases, with 16 bases spanning the gap. The V gene's germline CDR1 is MNHNS and CDR2 SASEGT. This CDR3 region has 14 residues.

This chain connects TRBV5-6 to TRBJ1-5, with unresolved D. Germline CDR1 reads SGHDT; CDR2 reads YYEEEE. V was cut by 4 bases and J by 7 bases, with 12 bases left in between. There are 13 residues in the CDR3. The CDR3 DNA is TGTGCCAGCAGCCCAGATCCCGGACAGCCCCAGCATTTT. This codes for CASSPDPGQPQHF.

This chain connects TRBV19 to TRBJ1-2, with TRBD1 matching over 8 bases. Germline V gene sequence: CDR1 LNHDA, CDR2 SQIVND (reference sequence). Trimming removed 3 bases from V and 5 bases from J; junction bases left unmatched: 2. The CDR3 spans 13 residues. The CDR3 DNA follows: TGTGCCAGTAGTATGACAGGGGTTTATGGCTACACCTTC. Encoded protein: CASSMTGVYGYTF.

This chain links TRBV3-1 (or the pseudogene TRBV3-2) with TRBJ1-1; D gene ambiguous. The germline CDR1 and CDR2 sequences are LGHDT and YNNKEL (reference sequence). The CDR3 extends over 13 amino acids. V shed 5 bases and J shed 6 bases, with 13 bases lying between them. In DNA form, the CDR3 reads TGTGCCAGCAGCGGCCTCAGAAGTTCTGAAGCTTTCTTT. Protein: CASSGLRSSEAFF.

This chain connects TRBV13 to TRBJ1-1, with 8 nucleotides matching TRBD1. The CDR3 is 12 amino acids. The ends lost 5 bases at V and 11 bases at J; junction bases unmatched: 7. Germline-derived CDR1 and CDR2 are PRHDT and FYEKMQ (reference sequence). CDR3 sequence: CASSLGQGPAFF. In DNA form, the CDR3 reads TGTGCCAGCAGCCTCGGACAGGGTCCCGCTTTCTTT.

The CDR3 loop reads CASSRAGTAEGYTF. CDR3 nucleotide sequence: TGTGCCAGCAGTCGGGCTGGGACAGCGGAGGGCTACACCTTC. The chain carries TRBV25-1 and TRBJ1-2; 7 bases align to TRBD1. The V and J ends lost 5 bases and 8 bases, in that order; junction bases with no gene match: 11. Germline CDR1 MGHDK, CDR2 SYGVNS. The CDR3 sequence is 14 residues long.

This clone was counted a single time. The chain joins TRBV2 to TRBJ1-5; D gene unclear. This CDR3 contains 14 residues. CDR1 and CDR2 from the germline V gene are SNHLY and FYNNEI. V gave up 8 bases and J gave up 0 bases, with 11 bases separating them. CDR3 sequence reads: CASSAVYSNQPQHF. CDR3 bases: TGTGCCAGCTCGGCAGTCTATAGCAATCAGCCCCAGCATTTT.

J is TRBJ2-5 and V is TRBV11-3; TRBD1 matches at 7 bases. This CDR3 comprises 16 residues. The J segment lost 2 bases and the V segment lost 5 bases, leaving 11 bases of the junction unmatched. The V gene's germline CDR1 is SGHNT and CDR2 YENEEA. CDR3 protein: CASSHRQGVGQETQYF. CDR3 coding DNA: TGTGCCAGCAGCCACAGACAGGGAGTTGGGCAAGAGACCCAGTACTTC.

This chain connects TRBV7-9 to TRBJ2-2; no reliable D call. The V and J ends lost 5 bases and 4 bases respectively, with 5 bases between them. The CDR3 length is 12 residues. Germline V gives CDR1 SEHNR, CDR2 FQNEAQ (reference sequence). The CDR3 here is CASSPITGELFF. The CDR3 DNA reads as TGTGCCAGCAGCCCGATCACCGGGGAGCTGTTTTTT.

The V gene is TRBV7-2, the J gene TRBJ2-7; a weak D match, TRBD2 (5 bases). V lost 6 bases and J 2 bases, leaving 14 bases between the germline ends. The CDR3 consists of 14 residues. CDR1 and CDR2 (germline): SGHTA, FQGNSA. In nucleotides, the CDR3 is TGTGCCAGCAGGTCCGGGGTTTCAACCTACGAGCAGTACTTC. Translated: CASRSGVSTYEQYF.

This chain joins TRBV10-3 and TRBJ1-4; the D gene is possibly TRBD1 (5 bases). Between the trimmed V and J ends, which lost 4 bases and 8 bases, there was a span of 11 bases. The CDR3 extends over 13 amino acids. CDR1 ENHRY and CDR2 SYGVKD come from the germline V gene. The CDR3 coding sequence is TGTGCCATCAGTGGGGCAGGGCGGGAAAAACTGTTTTTT. It encodes CAISGAGREKLFF.

The chain couples TRBV5-5 to TRBJ2-1; TRBD2 matches at 15 bases. Germline trimming cut 4 bases from V and 10 bases from J; bases unmatched to any gene: 3. The CDR3 consists of 14 residues. Germline V gives CDR1 SGHKS, CDR2 YYEKEE (reference sequence). The CDR3 spells CASSPGLAGGEQFF. For the CDR3, the DNA is TGTGCCAGCAGCCCGGGACTAGCGGGGGGAGAGCAGTTCTTC.

The chain combines TRBV13 with TRBJ1-1, with D perhaps matching TRBD1 (6 bases). This CDR3 has 12 amino acids. Trimming removed 1 base from V and 6 bases from J, with 6 bases in between. Germline V lookup: CDR1 PRHDT, CDR2 FYEKMQ (reference sequence). CDR3 protein: CASSLDRAEAFF. Written as DNA, the CDR3 is TGTGCCAGCAGCTTAGACAGGGCTGAAGCTTTCTTT.

This chain connects TRBV3-1 (or the pseudogene TRBV3-2) to TRBJ1-6; D unclear. Germline CDR1 reads LGHDT; CDR2 reads YNNKEL (reference sequence). V was pared by 1 base and J by 6 bases, with 10 bases between. The CDR3 has 15 amino acids. The CDR3 here is CASSQVVGSNSPLHF. The CDR3 nucleotides are TGTGCCAGCAGCCAAGTAGTGGGCAGTAATTCACCCCTCCACTTT.